The rows below give T cell receptor beta chains drawn from one sample of a study of cytomegalovirus exposure and HLA in healthy donors. Assay used: immunoSEQ multiplex PCR; TCRdb lists only in-frame clones, some missing. The sample holds some 130,000 clones, more than 8% seen once. Material: PBMCs. These receptors were taken from a man aged 50-59 years in good health and CMV-seronegative. The CDR3 runs from the conserved cysteine through the conserved F or W. D genes are given only for firm matches. Clone size is given for some rows only: seen once, a few or many times, or a class if the clone is expanded.

abundance	d_gene	v_gene	j_gene	CDR3nt	CDR3aa
-	-	TRBV6-6	TRBJ1-5	TGTGCCAGCACCCGACAGGAGCAACAGCCCCAGCATTTT	CASTRQEQQPQHF
few	TRBD1	TRBV10-3	TRBJ1-1	TGTGCCATCAGCGAGAGGACAGGGAGGACTGAAGCTTTCTTT	CAISERTGRTEAFF
few	TRBD1	TRBV5-6	TRBJ2-7	TGTGCCAGCAGCCTGACAGGGGGTAGCGGGTCCTACGAGCAGTACTTC	CASSLTGGSGSYEQYF
many	-	TRBV10-3	TRBJ1-1	TGTGCCATCAGTGGTAACAGGGCGAACACTGAAGCTTTCTTT	CAISGNRANTEAFF
-	-	TRBV19	TRBJ2-1	TGTGCCAGTAGTGTCGGGAGAAACAATGAGCAGTTCTTC	CASSVGRNNEQFF
-	TRBD1	TRBV9	TRBJ1-6	TGTGCCAGCAGCGTAGATGACAGGGATTCACCCCTCCACTTT	CASSVDDRDSPLHF
few	TRBD1	TRBV5-6	TRBJ2-7	TGTGCCAGCAGCCTCGACAGGGGACACGAGCAGTACTTC	CASSLDRGHEQYF
-	TRBD1	TRBV2	TRBJ2-7	TGTGCCAGCAACCGGGACAGCTACGAGCAGTACTTC	CASNRDSYEQYF
-	TRBD1	TRBV2	TRBJ1-5	TGTGCCAGCAGGAGGGACAGGGGTTTTCAGCCCCAGCATTTT	CASRRDRGFQPQHF
-	-	TRBV9	TRBJ2-2	TGTGCCAGCAGCGTTAATACAGGGTCCAACACCGGGGAGCTGTTTTTT	CASSVNTGSNTGELFF
-	TRBD2	TRBV5-1	TRBJ2-3	TGCGCCAGCAGCTTGTCGCCAGCGGGAGTGGGCACAGATACGCAGTATTTT	CASSLSPAGVGTDTQYF
-	-	TRBV29-1	TRBJ2-1	TGCAGCGTTGACTCGGGGGAGTGGAATGAGCAGTTCTTC	CSVDSGEWNEQFF
few	TRBD1	TRBV7-8	TRBJ1-2	TGTGCCAGCAGCAAACAGGGGGCTGACTATGGCTACACCTTC	CASSKQGADYGYTF
-	TRBD2	TRBV6-1	TRBJ2-1	TGTGCCAGCATTTGGGGACTAGCGGCCTACAATGAGCAGTTCTTC	CASIWGLAAYNEQFF
-	TRBD2	TRBV29-1	TRBJ2-7	TGCAGCGTAGGGAGGGGAGGGCCCTACGAGCAGTACTTC	CSVGRGGPYEQYF
-	-	TRBV2	TRBJ1-5	TGTGCCAGCTCGGTCAGCAATCAGCCCCAGCATTTT	CASSVSNQPQHF
few	TRBD2	TRBV30	TRBJ2-7	TGTGCCTGGAGGTCAGGACTAGCGGGCTACGAGCAGTACTTC	CAWRSGLAGYEQYF
once	-	TRBV30	TRBJ2-3	TGTGCCTGGAGTGCACCCCCCTCCCAATCGGCAGATACGCAGTATTTT	CAWSAPPSQSADTQYF
-	TRBD1	TRBV5-6	TRBJ1-4	TGTGCCAGCAGCTTCCGGGACAGGGGAAATGAAAAACTGTTTTTT	CASSFRDRGNEKLFF
few	TRBD2	TRBV19	TRBJ2-1	TGTGCCAGTAGTATTGTAGCGGGAGGGGTCAATGAGCAGTTCTTC	CASSIVAGGVNEQFF
-	-	TRBV11-2	TRBJ2-1	TGTGCCAGCTCGGGGGTGGGAGTGCTCTACAATGAGCAGTTCTTC	CASSGVGVLYNEQFF
few	TRBD2	TRBV9	TRBJ2-5	TGTGCCAGCAGCTCGGGGACTACCGAAGAGACCCAGTACTTC	CASSSGTTEETQYF
-	TRBD2	TRBV9	TRBJ2-3	TGTGCCAGCAGCGTGAGAACGGGGGGAGATACGCAGTATTTT	CASSVRTGGDTQYF
-	-	TRBV4-1	TRBJ2-1	TGCGCCAGCGCCCGAGGAAGCTCCTACAATGAGCAGTTCTTC	CASARGSSYNEQFF
many	TRBD1	TRBV19	TRBJ1-1	TGTGCCAGTAGTGCCCCCGGACAGGCTATGAACACTGAAGCTTTCTTT	CASSAPGQAMNTEAFF
-	TRBD2	TRBV6-5	TRBJ2-1	TGTGCCAGCAGACGGGGACTAGTTTACAATGAGCAGTTCTTC	CASRRGLVYNEQFF
few	-	TRBV7-9	TRBJ1-6	TGTGCCAGCAGCGGTTATAATGGGACTGAGTCACCCCTCCACTTT	CASSGYNGTESPLHF
-	-	TRBV30	TRBJ1-6	TGTGCCTGGAGTGTTAACAGTTATAATTCACCCCTCCACTTT	CAWSVNSYNSPLHF
-	-	TRBV7-3	TRBJ2-2	TGTGCCAGCAGCTTACTTCGGAACACCGGGGAGCTGTTTTTT	CASSLLRNTGELFF
few	-	TRBV6-1	TRBJ2-5	TGTGCCAGCAGCCTCAGCCAAGAGACCCAGTACTTC	CASSLSQETQYF
-	TRBD1	TRBV5-1	TRBJ1-2	TGCGCCAGCAGCTTGGCGGGACAGGCCTATGGCTACACCTTC	CASSLAGQAYGYTF
-	-	TRBV19	TRBJ1-2	TGTGCCAGTAGTATTTTGGCGGATCGACACTATGGCTACACCTTC	CASSILADRHYGYTF
few	-	TRBV9	TRBJ2-1	TGTGCCAGCAGCGTAGGCAGGGTTAATGAGCAGTTCTTC	CASSVGRVNEQFF
few	TRBD1	TRBV5-1	TRBJ2-7	TGCGCCAGCAGCGGGGAACCGGGACAGGGGGTCCACGAGCAGTACTTC	CASSGEPGQGVHEQYF
-	TRBD1	TRBV9	TRBJ1-1	TGTGCCAGCAGCGTAGCGCCAGGGGGCGCAGAAGCTTTCTTT	CASSVAPGGAEAFF
-	TRBD1	TRBV19	TRBJ2-7	TGTGCCAGTAGTATTCGGGACAGCGGCTCCTACGAGCAGTACTTC	CASSIRDSGSYEQYF
few	TRBD2	TRBV19	TRBJ2-3	TGTGCCAGTAGTAGCGGGGGGGGATTAGATACGCAGTATTTT	CASSSGGGLDTQYF
-	TRBD2	TRBV30	TRBJ2-3	TGTGCCTGGAGTGTACGGACTAGCGGGGTCCCTCCCCCAGATACGCAGTATTTT	CAWSVRTSGVPPPDTQYF
-	-	TRBV4-1	TRBJ1-5	TGCGCCAGCAGCCAGACAGGTCCCAGGCCCCAGCATTTT	CASSQTGPRPQHF
few	TRBD2	TRBV5-1	TRBJ2-1	TGCGCCAGCAGCTTGGTGGCTAGCGGGAGCAATGAGCAGTTCTTC	CASSLVASGSNEQFF
few	-	TRBV7-3	TRBJ2-3	TGTGCCAGCAGCAAGTCTTTAGGGGCTAATGCAGATACGCAGTATTTT	CASSKSLGANADTQYF
few	-	TRBV19	TRBJ1-5	TGTGCCAGTAGTAGCGACAGACAGGTTCCGCAGCCCCAGCATTTT	CASSSDRQVPQPQHF
few	-	TRBV30	TRBJ1-1	TGTGCCTGGAGCCTCGGGAAGGGAAGGGAAGCTTTCTTT	CAWSLGKGREAFF
-	TRBD1	TRBV19	TRBJ1-3	TGTGCCAGTAGTCTACGGACAGGGAGGACTGGAAACACCATATATTTT	CASSLRTGRTGNTIYF
-	-	TRBV20-1	TRBJ2-5	TGCAGTGCCCACCCCCGGGAGACCCAGTACTTC	CSAHPRETQYF
-	TRBD1	TRBV5-4	TRBJ2-2	TGTGCCAGCACCGAGGACAGGGCCGGGGAGCTGTTTTTT	CASTEDRAGELFF
-	TRBD1	TRBV19	TRBJ1-5	TGTGCCAGTAGTAGGGGGACAGAATATAGCAATCAGCCCCAGCATTTT	CASSRGTEYSNQPQHF
-	TRBD1	TRBV6-5	TRBJ2-3	TGTGCCAGCAGCTACAGGGGTTTCACAGATACGCAGTATTTT	CASSYRGFTDTQYF
-	-	TRBV28	TRBJ2-3	TGTGCCAGCAGTCATCAGGTTTCAGGGGTAGATACGCAGTATTTT	CASSHQVSGVDTQYF
few	TRBD2	TRBV11-2	TRBJ2-1	TGTGCCAGCAGCCAACTAGCGCGCAACTACAATGAGCAGTTCTTC	CASSQLARNYNEQFF
-	-	TRBV5-8	TRBJ2-3	TGTGCCAGCACCCAGATAGATACGCAGTATTTT	CASTQIDTQYF
-	TRBD2	TRBV11-2	TRBJ2-2	TGTGCCAGCAGCTTGACCGGGACTAGCGGGGCCGGGGAGCTGTTTTTT	CASSLTGTSGAGELFF
few	TRBD1	TRBV7-3	TRBJ1-1	TGTGCCAGCAGCTCACAGACAGGGTACACTGAAGCTTTCTTT	CASSSQTGYTEAFF
few	TRBD2	TRBV5-1	TRBJ2-1	TGCGCCAGCACGGGGGGACTAGCGGGGGCGGGGAATGAGCAGTTCTTC	CASTGGLAGAGNEQFF
few	-	TRBV5-1	TRBJ1-2	TGCGCCAGCAGCAGGGCACAGGTTTTTAACTATGGCTACACCTTC	CASSRAQVFNYGYTF
-	TRBD2	TRBV28	TRBJ2-2	TGTGCCAGCAGTTCAACGCCCGGACTAGCGAACACCGGGGAGCTGTTTTTT	CASSSTPGLANTGELFF
-	-	TRBV2	TRBJ2-7	TGTGCCAGCAGAAGGACAATATACGAGCAGTACTTC	CASRRTIYEQYF